The sequence of this T cell receptor (beta chain) was determined in a study of blood T cells in healthy people across ages. Broader study findings: From one million sequenced T cells, diversity estimates were lower bounds. Roughly linearly, TCR beta diversity per million T cells fell as age increased.

Combining a sample-barcoded 5' primer with a J-beta primer mix, a second PCR ran for roughly 6 to 12 cycles. In TCRdb, the 5' RACE reads were re-called with MiXCR into one record per CDR3 protein. The sample shows some 640,000 distinct CDR3 sequences, around 31% of them seen only once. Peripheral blood samples of 9 to 10 milliliters were drawn from each donor. From germline, CDR1 is SQVTM and CDR2 ANQGSEA. The CDR3 covers 14 residues. The V and J ends lost 6 bases and 11 bases respectively, with 25 bases between them. Comments on this clonotype: The target antigen is unknown.

Material: blood. V is TRBV29-1 and J is TRBJ2-5; the D gene is possibly TRBD1 (7 bases). The sequence derives from a woman older than 75 in good health. CDR3 in amino acids: CSVNLVSGGGEQYF. Here the CDR3 DNA reads TGCAGCGTCAATCTCGTCTCAGGGGGAGGAGAGCAGTACTTC.